A selection of T cell receptor beta chains follows, all from one sample in a study of T cells in Graves' hyperthyroidism and ophthalmopathy. A single record per CDR3 protein comes from TCRdb applying MiXCR to the multiplex PCR reads. Altogether roughly 740,000 distinct CDR3 sequences are present, about 17% being singletons, with the ten largest covering over 7.5%. The material sequenced was blood. All receptors derive from a man between 18 and 35 years old with Graves' hyperthyroidism. Both conserved end residues are part of each CDR3. D genes are given only for firm matches. The size field is filled for only some rows; it gives once, few, many or a size class.

d_gene: TRBD2
abundance: many
j_gene: TRBJ2-7
v_gene: TRBV12-3/TRBV12-4
CDR3nt: TGTGCCAGCAGTGTCGCCGGGACTAGCGGCTACGAGCAGTACTTC
CDR3aa: CASSVAGTSGYEQYF

d_gene: TRBD1
abundance: few
j_gene: TRBJ2-7
v_gene: TRBV9
CDR3nt: TGTGCCAGCAGCGTGGGCCCGGGACAGGGCCACGAGCAGTACTTC
CDR3aa: CASSVGPGQGHEQYF

d_gene: .
abundance: .
j_gene: TRBJ2-1
v_gene: TRBV20-1
CDR3nt: TGCAGTGCTATCCCCTCCGGGAATGAGCAGTTCTTC
CDR3aa: CSAIPSGNEQFF

d_gene: .
abundance: .
j_gene: TRBJ2-7
v_gene: TRBV20-1
CDR3nt: TGCAGTGCTAGAAAGGCCCGGCAGGGCCAGCCCGAGCAGTACTTC
CDR3aa: CSARKARQGQPEQYF

d_gene: TRBD2
abundance: few
j_gene: TRBJ2-2
v_gene: TRBV29-1
CDR3nt: TGCAGCGTTGAAGGGGCAGTAGCGGGAGTTCCAGGGGAGCTGTTTTTT
CDR3aa: CSVEGAVAGVPGELFF

d_gene: .
abundance: few
j_gene: TRBJ2-5
v_gene: TRBV6-2/TRBV6-3
CDR3nt: TGTGCCAGCAGTTACTCGAGGGTAGGGGATCAAGAGACCCAGTACTTC
CDR3aa: CASSYSRVGDQETQYF

d_gene: .
abundance: .
j_gene: TRBJ2-1
v_gene: TRBV19
CDR3nt: TGTGCCAGTAGTGCACTGACAGACAATGAGCAGTTCTTC
CDR3aa: CASSALTDNEQFF

d_gene: TRBD2
abundance: many
j_gene: TRBJ2-7
v_gene: TRBV28
CDR3nt: TGTGCCAGCAGTTTATTTACCCAACTAGCGGGACCGCAGTACTTC
CDR3aa: CASSLFTQLAGPQYF

d_gene: .
abundance: many
j_gene: TRBJ2-3
v_gene: TRBV28
CDR3nt: TGTGCCAGCAGTTTGCTGGGTTTGGGAGATACGCAGTATTTT
CDR3aa: CASSLLGLGDTQYF

d_gene: TRBD1
abundance: many
j_gene: TRBJ2-6
v_gene: TRBV12-3/TRBV12-4
CDR3nt: TGTGCCAGCAGTTTGAACAGGGGCTCTGGGGCCAACGTCCTGACTTTC
CDR3aa: CASSLNRGSGANVLTF

d_gene: TRBD1
abundance: .
j_gene: TRBJ2-3
v_gene: TRBV9
CDR3nt: TGTGCCAGCAGCAGCGGACAGGGAGGTCCCACAGATACGCAGTATTTT
CDR3aa: CASSSGQGGPTDTQYF

d_gene: .
abundance: many
j_gene: TRBJ1-2
v_gene: TRBV6-5
CDR3nt: TGTGCCAGCAGTTACTCCAGAGGGATCGATGGCTACACCTTC
CDR3aa: CASSYSRGIDGYTF

d_gene: TRBD1
abundance: many
j_gene: TRBJ2-1
v_gene: TRBV7-3
CDR3nt: TGTGCCAGCAGTCCGGGACAGGGTAGTTCTGAGCAGTTCTTC
CDR3aa: CASSPGQGSSEQFF

d_gene: .
abundance: once
j_gene: TRBJ2-1
v_gene: TRBV6-5
CDR3nt: TGTGCCAGCAGTTACCTGCTTGGACTCGGACTTAATGAGCAGTTCTTC
CDR3aa: CASSYLLGLGLNEQFF

d_gene: .
abundance: few
j_gene: TRBJ1-1
v_gene: TRBV3-1
CDR3nt: TGTGCCAGCAGCCAAGATAGGGGGGCAGGGGACACTGAAGCTTTCTTT
CDR3aa: CASSQDRGAGDTEAFF

d_gene: TRBD1
abundance: .
j_gene: TRBJ2-7
v_gene: TRBV20-1
CDR3nt: TGCAGTGCTAGGGGCCCCGGGACAGGGGCCTACGAGCAGTACTTC
CDR3aa: CSARGPGTGAYEQYF

d_gene: .
abundance: many
j_gene: TRBJ2-3
v_gene: TRBV28
CDR3nt: TGTGCCAGCAGTCCCGTCCCCAAGCGGGCGTTGACAGATACGCAGTATTTT
CDR3aa: CASSPVPKRALTDTQYF

d_gene: .
abundance: many
j_gene: TRBJ2-5
v_gene: TRBV11-2
CDR3nt: TGTGCCAGCAGCTTAATCGACGGGAGCGGGTACTTC
CDR3aa: CASSLIDGSGYF

d_gene: .
abundance: many
j_gene: TRBJ2-3
v_gene: TRBV6-1
CDR3nt: TGTGCCAGCAGTGGTGGCGGAACTAGCACAGATACGCAGTATTTT
CDR3aa: CASSGGGTSTDTQYF

d_gene: TRBD1
abundance: many
j_gene: TRBJ2-7
v_gene: TRBV12-3/TRBV12-4
CDR3nt: TGTGCCAGCACCCCGGACAGGGACCGAATCTACGAGCAGTACTTC
CDR3aa: CASTPDRDRIYEQYF

d_gene: TRBD2
abundance: .
j_gene: TRBJ2-7
v_gene: TRBV7-9
CDR3nt: TGTGCCAGCAGCCAAACGAGAGCGGGAGAACGTTTGGAGCAGTACTTC
CDR3aa: CASSQTRAGERLEQYF

d_gene: .
abundance: .
j_gene: TRBJ2-5
v_gene: TRBV9
CDR3nt: TGTGCCAGCAGCGTAGCTGGGGATGCGGTACAAGAGACCCAGTACTTC
CDR3aa: CASSVAGDAVQETQYF

d_gene: TRBD2
abundance: few
j_gene: TRBJ2-7
v_gene: TRBV19
CDR3nt: TGTGCCAGTAGAGACCTAGCGGGAGGACCCTACGAGCAGTACTTC
CDR3aa: CASRDLAGGPYEQYF

d_gene: .
abundance: many
j_gene: TRBJ1-6
v_gene: TRBV6-1
CDR3nt: TGTGCCAGCAGTGAGCGGGACCCCCCTTCACCCCTCCACTTT
CDR3aa: CASSERDPPSPLHF

d_gene: .
abundance: few
j_gene: TRBJ1-5
v_gene: TRBV11-2
CDR3nt: TGTGCCAGCAGCCAAGATGGTCAGGGTAATCAGCCCCAGCATTTT
CDR3aa: CASSQDGQGNQPQHF

d_gene: TRBD1
abundance: few
j_gene: TRBJ2-1
v_gene: TRBV6-2/TRBV6-3
CDR3nt: TGTGCCAGCAGTCCGACAGGGATCAATTACAATGAGCAGTTCTTC
CDR3aa: CASSPTGINYNEQFF

d_gene: .
abundance: .
j_gene: TRBJ1-5
v_gene: TRBV28
CDR3nt: TGTGCCAGCAGTTTTCCACCTAGCAATCAGCCCCAGCATTTT
CDR3aa: CASSFPPSNQPQHF

d_gene: TRBD2
abundance: many
j_gene: TRBJ2-3
v_gene: TRBV13
CDR3nt: TGTGCCAGCAGCTTACCCCAACTAGCGGCCACAGATACGCAGTATTTT
CDR3aa: CASSLPQLAATDTQYF

d_gene: TRBD2
abundance: .
j_gene: TRBJ2-5
v_gene: TRBV7-9
CDR3nt: TGTGCCAGCAGCTTAGGGTCTAGCGGGAGGCCCTTTTTTGTGGAGACCCAGTACTTC
CDR3aa: CASSLGSSGRPFFVETQYF

d_gene: .
abundance: .
j_gene: TRBJ2-3
v_gene: TRBV7-9
CDR3nt: TGTGCCAGCAGCGGGGGAGTGAATACGCAGTATTTT
CDR3aa: CASSGGVNTQYF

d_gene: TRBD1
abundance: many
j_gene: TRBJ2-3
v_gene: TRBV6-2/TRBV6-3
CDR3nt: TGTGCCAGCAGACAACCGGGACAGGGGCGTACAGATACGCAGTATTTT
CDR3aa: CASRQPGQGRTDTQYF

d_gene: .
abundance: .
j_gene: TRBJ1-1
v_gene: TRBV4-1
CDR3nt: TGCGCCAGCAGCGGGCACGGGGGTACGGACACTGAAGCTTTCTTT
CDR3aa: CASSGHGGTDTEAFF

d_gene: .
abundance: few
j_gene: TRBJ1-2
v_gene: TRBV29-1
CDR3nt: TGCAGCGTCGGCCCAGGGAAGTCTGGCGGCTACACCTTC
CDR3aa: CSVGPGKSGGYTF

d_gene: .
abundance: few
j_gene: TRBJ2-1
v_gene: TRBV6-1
CDR3nt: TGTGCCACTACTAGGCGGGAACACAATGAGCAGTTCTTC
CDR3aa: CATTRREHNEQFF

d_gene: .
abundance: .
j_gene: TRBJ2-1
v_gene: TRBV7-9
CDR3nt: TGTGCCAGCAGGGCTAGTTCGGCCCGCGATGAGCAGTTCTTC
CDR3aa: CASRASSARDEQFF

d_gene: TRBD2
abundance: .
j_gene: TRBJ2-7
v_gene: TRBV5-1
CDR3nt: TGCGCCAGCAGCTCATTCTCCAGCGGGAGGACCTCCTACGAGCAGTACTTC
CDR3aa: CASSSFSSGRTSYEQYF

d_gene: .
abundance: many
j_gene: TRBJ1-1
v_gene: TRBV28
CDR3nt: TGTGCCAGCAATAAAAGGATCCTCATGAACACTGAAGCTTTCTTT
CDR3aa: CASNKRILMNTEAFF

d_gene: .
abundance: many
j_gene: TRBJ1-1
v_gene: TRBV27
CDR3nt: TGTGCCAGCAGTTCTACGACAGCGAACACTGAAGCTTTCTTT
CDR3aa: CASSSTTANTEAFF